The clone carrying this T cell receptor beta chain has a single count. The antigen remains unidentified. The data stem from a study of Ad26.COV2.S vaccination and SARS-CoV-2 variants. Study summary: Ad26.COV2.S given intramuscularly, once or twice 56 days apart. Study findings and constraints: Compared with placebo recipients, vaccine recipients had higher spike-specific TCR breadth. Using TCR breadth and depth analyses may have led to underestimated total T cell responses.

Treatment defined: 15 to 20 received Ad26.COV2.S at low or high dose, single or two shots; about 5 received placebo; per-sample allocation not given. Samples were taken on day 63 after the first vaccine or placebo injection. The method was immunoSEQ multiplex PCR; TCRdb's version includes in-frame clones alone and lacks a portion of them. This sample has roughly 400,000 clones, with 90% found just once. The CDR3 length is 12 residues. The ends were cut back, 4 bases at V and 1 base at J, with 4 bases in the middle. The sequencing here drew on peripheral blood, taken in a trial of Ad26.COV2.S vaccine versus placebo. The sequence derives from a person between 18 and 59 years old who received the Ad26.COV2.S COVID-19 vaccine or a placebo. The chain employs TRBV12-3 or TRBV12-4 and TRBJ2-5, with unresolved D. The CDR3 bases are TGTGCCAGCAGTTACACCCAAGAGACCCAGTACTTC. It codes for CASSYTQETQYF.